Shown below are 19 T cell receptor beta chains from a single sample sequenced in a study of blood T cell repertoires in COVID-19. The repertoire was sequenced with immunoSEQ multiplex PCR; TCRdb's copy has only in-frame clones and lacks some. In the table there are around 240,000 clones, 84% of which are singletons. Sequencing input: peripheral blood. These TCRs come from a woman aged 40 to 50 who had recovered from COVID-19.

The chain recombines TRBV2 with TRBJ2-4, with 9 bases that match TRBD2. This CDR3 has 16 residues. Losses at the gene ends were 3 bases for V and 7 bases for J; bases not matched to a gene: 10. Germline CDR1 and CDR2: SNHLY and FYNNEI. CDR3 amino acids: CASSDYRGLAGNIQYF. CDR3 coding DNA: TGTGCCAGCAGTGATTATCGGGGACTAGCCGGGAACATTCAGTACTTC.

J is TRBJ2-1 and V is TRBV19, with D tentatively TRBD2 (7 bases). The ends were cut back, 5 bases at V and 9 bases at J, with 14 bases in the middle. The CDR3 totals 13 residues. Germline lookup yields CDR1 LNHDA and CDR2 SQIVND (reference sequence). CDR3 in amino acids: CASSVRGGGEQFF. The CDR3 DNA follows: TGTGCCAGTAGTGTCAGGGGAGGGGGTGAGCAGTTCTTC.

V usage is TRBV6-5 and J usage is TRBJ1-1; 9 bases map to TRBD1. Germline CDR1 reads MNHEY; CDR2 reads SVGAGI. The length of the CDR3 is 14 residues. Trimming took 5 bases from V and 5 from J; bases not matched to a gene: 6. Here the CDR3 reads CASSRDRELTEAFF. Here the CDR3 DNA reads TGTGCCAGCAGTAGGGACAGGGAGTTGACTGAAGCTTTCTTT.

The gene calls are TRBV9 and TRBJ2-2; no firm D call. Germline V gene lookup returns CDR1 SGDLS and CDR2 YYNGEE. CDR3 length: 16 amino acids. Deletions cut 0 bases from V and 4 bases from J, with 13 bases between. CDR3 in DNA: TGTGCCAGCAGCGTAGCCGGTACGAGTGCCACCGGGGAGCTGTTTTTT. The encoded protein is CASSVAGTSATGELFF.

The chain combines TRBV18 with TRBJ1-1, with TRBD1 matching 8 bases. This CDR3 is built from 15 residues. CDR1 and CDR2 from the germline V gene are KGHSH and LQKENI. The V segment lost 3 bases and the J segment 1 base; nucleotides outside the gene matches: 4. CDR3 sequence reads: CASSPWGQENTEAFF. The CDR3 nucleotides are TGTGCCAGCTCACCTTGGGGACAGGAGAACACTGAAGCTTTCTTT.

The rearrangement links TRBV5-1 to TRBJ2-3; perhaps TRBD2 as D (5 bases). There are 13 residues in the CDR3. CDR1 SGHRS and CDR2 YFSETQ come from the germline V gene. V was clipped by 4 bases and J by 5 bases, with 11 bases between them. The chain's CDR3 is CASSAGLLDTQYF. CDR3 nucleotides: TGCGCCAGCAGCGCCGGACTCCTAGATACGCAGTATTTT.

The J gene is TRBJ2-1, the V gene TRBV18; possibly TRBD2 for D (6 bases). CDR3 length: 13 residues. Germline V gene data show CDR1 as KGHSH and CDR2 as LQKENI. Trimming removed 6 bases at V and 8 bases at J, with 14 bases between. The CDR3 DNA sequence: TGTGCCAGCTCCCCCGGGGGACTCTATGAGCAGTTCTTC. It codes for CASSPGGLYEQFF.

The chain recombines TRBV3-1 (or the pseudogene TRBV3-2) with TRBJ2-3; no clear D gene. The germline V and J ends were trimmed by 1 base and 0 bases, with 14 bases remaining between them. Germline CDR1 and CDR2: LGHDT and YNNKEL (reference sequence). The CDR3 runs 17 residues. The CDR3 here is CASSQVRRWSSTDTQYF. Written as DNA, the CDR3 is TGTGCCAGCAGCCAAGTGCGTCGATGGTCTAGCACAGATACGCAGTATTTT.

The gene calls are TRBV28 and TRBJ2-2, with D perhaps TRBD1 (5 bases). The CDR3 is made up of 16 amino acids. The germline CDR1 and CDR2 sequences are MDHEN and SYDVKM. V lost 5 bases to trimming and J lost 7 bases, with 20 bases between them. In nucleotides, the CDR3 is TGTGCCAGCAGTCAGATGACAGTGCAGCCAGGCGGGGAGCTGTTTTTT. The encoded protein is CASSQMTVQPGGELFF.

In this sample, this clone turned up once. V and J are TRBV2 and TRBJ2-3, with 7 bases fitting TRBD1. Germline V lookup: CDR1 SNHLY, CDR2 FYNNEI. V lost 4 bases, J lost 3 bases, and 7 bases stayed unmatched. The CDR3 loop spans 15 amino acids. The CDR3 DNA sequence: TGTGCCAGCAGTGTAGACAGGGAAAAAACAGATACGCAGTATTTT. This translates into CASSVDREKTDTQYF. The whole variable domain, remainder taken from reference TRBV2 and TRBJ2-3, is EPEVTQTPSHQVTQMGQEVILRCVPISNHLYFYWYRQILGQKVEFLVSFYNNEISEKSEIFDDQFSVERPDGSNFTLKIRSTKLEDSAMYFCASSVDREKTDTQYFGPGTRLTVL.

The rearrangement links TRBV6-5 to TRBJ1-2; D uncertain. V lost 6 bases to trimming and J lost 2 bases, with 4 bases between them. This CDR3 region has 11 residues. The germline V gene has CDR1 MNHEY and CDR2 SVGAGI. Here the CDR3 reads CASRENYGYTF. In DNA, the CDR3 is TGTGCCAGCAGAGAGAACTATGGCTACACCTTC.

The chain is built from TRBV5-1 and TRBJ2-2; 7 bases align to TRBD1. V dropped 5 bases and J dropped 2; count of bases not matched to a gene: 6. Looked up from germline, CDR1 is SGHRS and CDR2 is YFSETQ. The CDR3 sequence is 15 residues long. In DNA, the CDR3 is TGCGCCAGCAGTACTGGGACAGCCAACACCGGGGAGCTGTTTTTT. Translated: CASSTGTANTGELFF.

The genes are TRBV9 and TRBJ1-6; D is undetermined. Germline lookup yields CDR1 SGDLS and CDR2 YYNGEE. Trimming pared 7 bases from V and 0 bases from J, leaving 14 bases between. The CDR3 covers 16 residues. CDR3 in amino acids: CASAEDSSSYNSPLHF. The CDR3 DNA follows: TGTGCCAGCGCAGAGGACTCGAGCTCCTATAATTCACCCCTCCACTTT. Together with reference TRBV9 and TRBJ1-6, the CDR3 gives the full variable domain: DSGVTQTPKHLITATGQRVTLRCSPRSGDLSVYWYQQSLDQGLQFLIQYYNGEERAKGNILERFSAQQFPDLHSELNLSSLELGDSALYFCASAEDSSSYNSPLHFGNGTRLTVT.

The chain has TRBV9 and TRBJ2-3, with 9 bases that match TRBD2. Trimming cost V 3 bases and J 3 bases; bases outside gene matches: 8. The CDR3 extends over 16 amino acids. CDR1 is SGDLS, CDR2 YYNGEE, per germline. The CDR3 loop reads CASSGGAGGPTDTQYF. The DNA for the CDR3 is TGTGCCAGCAGCGGCGGAGCGGGGGGCCCAACAGATACGCAGTATTTT. The full variable domain, rest sourced from reference TRBV9 and TRBJ2-3, is DSGVTQTPKHLITATGQRVTLRCSPRSGDLSVYWYQQSLDQGLQFLIQYYNGEERAKGNILERFSAQQFPDLHSELNLSSLELGDSALYFCASSGGAGGPTDTQYFGPGTRLTVL.

This chain connects TRBV19 to TRBJ1-2; 9 nucleotides agree with TRBD1. The junction had 6 bases not matched to a gene; V was cut back by 1 base and J by 6 bases. This CDR3 is built from 15 residues. Germline CDR1 reads LNHDA; CDR2 reads SQIVND (reference sequence). CDR3 nucleotides: TGTGCCAGTAGTATAGCTGGACAGGGGATCCATGGCTACACCTTC. This gives the protein CASSIAGQGIHGYTF.

The chain combines TRBV7-2 with TRBJ2-3, with a possible D match to TRBD2 (6 bases). This CDR3 has 14 amino acids. In germline, CDR1 is SGHTA, CDR2 FQGNSA. Between the trimmed V and J ends, which lost 1 base and 11 bases, there was a span of 16 bases. The CDR3 reads CASSLGTSTRGQYF. CDR3 nucleotide sequence: TGTGCCAGCAGCTTAGGGACTTCTACGCGGGGGCAGTATTTT. Drawing the rest from reference TRBV7-2 and TRBJ2-3, the complete variable domain is GAGVSQSPSNKVTEKGKDVELRCDPISGHTALYWYRQSLGQGLEFLIYFQGNSAPDKSGLPSDRFSAERTGGSVSTLTIQRTQQEDSAVYLCASSLGTSTRGQYFGPGTRLTVL.

The rearrangement links TRBV27 to TRBJ1-6; D is unresolved. V gave up 5 bases and J gave up 4 bases, with 15 bases separating them. The CDR3 consists of 16 residues. The germline gives CDR1 MNHEY, CDR2 SMNVEV (reference sequence). The CDR3 coding sequence is TGTGCCAGCAGTCTACCGGACGGGAGGTATAATTCACCCCTCCACTTT. It is translated as CASSLPDGRYNSPLHF.

The chain employs TRBV10-3 and TRBJ1-1, with no clear D. V lost 0 bases and J 0 bases, leaving 2 bases between the germline ends. The CDR3 sequence is 13 residues long. Per the germline V gene, CDR1 is ENHRY and CDR2 is SYGVKD. The CDR3 here is CAISESMNTEAFF. The CDR3 DNA reads as TGTGCCATCAGTGAGTCTATGAACACTGAAGCTTTCTTT.

Comment on this clone: Different DNA sequences within this sample yield the same CDR3. The chain couples TRBV5-1 to TRBJ1-1; D perhaps matches TRBD1 (6 bases). The CDR3 is 13 residues long. V gave up 4 bases and J gave up 5 bases, with 12 bases separating them. Germline lookup yields CDR1 SGHRS and CDR2 YFSETQ. The CDR3 protein is CASSQGQWTEAFF. In DNA form, the CDR3 reads TGCGCCAGCAGCCAAGGACAGTGGACTGAAGCTTTCTTT. Drawing the rest from reference TRBV5-1 and TRBJ1-1, the complete variable domain is KAGVTQTPRYLIKTRGQQVTLSCSPISGHRSVSWYQQTPGQGLQFLFEYFSETQRNKGNFPGRFSGRQFSNSRSEMNVSTLELGDSALYLCASSQGQWTEAFFGQGTRLTVV.